In this sample, the clone carrying this T cell receptor (beta chain) turned up many times. Each CDR3 protein is one row after TCRdb ran MiXCR on the 5' RACE reads. The sample gives 40,000 or so distinct CDR3 sequences, roughly 3.1% of which show up once; about 7.8% is in the top ten. The data stem from a study of neurological immune-mediated disorders. On the study more broadly: Relapsing-remitting forms accounted for most of the roughly 35 multiple sclerosis patients and secondary progressive forms for 3.

The length of the CDR3 is 16 residues. The time point here: longitudinal time-point 1 (baseline). This TCR came from a woman aged 60 to 75 with multiple sclerosis. The rearrangement uses TRBV21-1 and TRBJ1-5; the DNA was not compared with TRBD1, the D call given in the table. TRBV21-1 is a listed pseudogene. Sequenced sample: PBMCs. CDR3 DNA sequence: TGTGCCAGCATCATACACAGGGTGGAGAGCAATCAGCCCCAGCATTTT. It codes for CASIIHRVESNQPQHF.